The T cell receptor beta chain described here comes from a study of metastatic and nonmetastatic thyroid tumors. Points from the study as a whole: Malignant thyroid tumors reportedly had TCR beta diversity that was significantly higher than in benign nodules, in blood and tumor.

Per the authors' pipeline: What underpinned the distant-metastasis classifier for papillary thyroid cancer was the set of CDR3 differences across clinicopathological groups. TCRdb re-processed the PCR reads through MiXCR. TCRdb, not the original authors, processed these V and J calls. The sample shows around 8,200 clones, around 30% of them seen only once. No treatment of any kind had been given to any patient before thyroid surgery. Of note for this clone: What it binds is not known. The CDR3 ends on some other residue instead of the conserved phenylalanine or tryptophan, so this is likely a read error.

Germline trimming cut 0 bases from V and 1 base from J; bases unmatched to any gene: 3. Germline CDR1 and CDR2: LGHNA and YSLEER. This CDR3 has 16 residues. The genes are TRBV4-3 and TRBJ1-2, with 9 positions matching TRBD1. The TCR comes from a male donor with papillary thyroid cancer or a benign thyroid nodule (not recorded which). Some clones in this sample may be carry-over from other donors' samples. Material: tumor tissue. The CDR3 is CASSQDGTGLNYGYTL. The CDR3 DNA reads TGCGCCAGCAGCCAAGATGGGACAGGGCTTAACTATGGCTACACCTTA.